The 16 T cell receptor beta chains below all came from one sample that was sequenced in a study of blood T cell repertoires in COVID-19. This table comes from immunoSEQ multiplex PCR, and its TCRdb copy is limited to in-frame clones, with some not included. This table holds roughly 290,000 clones, about 85% found once. The sequencing input was peripheral blood. These TCRs come from a woman in her fifties or sixties with active or convalescent COVID-19.

The chain employs TRBV19 and TRBJ2-7; 10 bases are shared with TRBD1. The J segment lost 5 bases and the V segment lost 1 base, leaving 8 bases of the junction unmatched. CDR1 LNHDA and CDR2 SQIVND come from the germline V gene (reference sequence). The CDR3 consists of 16 residues. CDR3 loop: CASSIAPGQGLDEQYF. The CDR3, as DNA: TGTGCCAGTAGTATAGCCCCGGGACAGGGGCTCGACGAGCAGTACTTC. Variable domain in full (rest from reference TRBV19 and TRBJ2-7): DGGITQSPKYLFRKEGQNVTLSCEQNLNHDAMYWYRQDPGQGLRLIYYSQIVNDFQKGDIAEGYSVSREKKESFPLTVTSAQKNPTAFYLCASSIAPGQGLDEQYFGPGTRLTVT.

The V call is TRBV7-9, the J call TRBJ1-2, with D perhaps TRBD1 (5 bases). Germline CDR1 reads SEHNR; CDR2 reads FQNEAQ (reference sequence). This CDR3 is built from 15 residues. Trimming removed 2 bases at V and 5 bases at J, with 15 bases between. The CDR3 protein is CASSLSSPKGYGYTF. CDR3 sequence (DNA): TGTGCCAGCAGCTTAAGCTCGCCAAAGGGGTATGGCTACACCTTC.

The V call is TRBV6-6, the J call TRBJ1-3; 9 positions agree with TRBD1. With 4 bases clipped from V and 3 bases from J, the junction kept 4 bases outside the gene matches. CDR1 MNHNY and CDR2 SVGAGI come from the germline V gene (reference sequence). The CDR3 has 15 residues. CDR3 DNA sequence: TGTGCCAGCAGTTCCGCGGACAGGGGTGGAAACACCATATATTTT. It yields the protein CASSSADRGGNTIYF.

The genes are TRBV29-1 and TRBJ2-7, with D maybe TRBD1 (6 bases). V was trimmed by 4 bases and J by 4 bases, leaving 20 bases between them. CDR3 size: 15 residues. Germline values: CDR1 SQVTM, CDR2 ANQGSEA. The CDR3 region has the DNA TGCAGCGTTGCTGGGGGCAGGGAGTCGGGGTACGAGCAGTACTTC. Protein sequence: CSVAGGRESGYEQYF.

This clone appeared a single time. V is TRBV24-1 and J is TRBJ2-3; possibly TRBD2 for D (6 bases). The CDR3 consists of 18 residues. With 1 base removed from V and 2 bases from J, the gap between germline ends came to 18 bases. Per the germline V gene, CDR1 is KGHDR and CDR2 is SFDVKD. CDR3 coding DNA: TGTGCCACCAGTGATTTCGGAGGGAGGACCATTTCCACAGATACGCAGTATTTT. This codes for CATSDFGGRTISTDTQYF.

J is TRBJ1-2 and V is TRBV2; TRBD1 matches at 9 bases. V was pared by 3 bases and J by 5 bases, with 7 bases of the junction left unmatched. CDR1 is SNHLY and CDR2 is FYNNEI in the germline V gene. CDR3 length equals 15 residues. CDR3 coding DNA: TGTGCCAGCAGTGAGCAGACAGGGGGGGAGTATGGCTACACCTTC. It codes for CASSEQTGGEYGYTF.

The chain combines TRBV2 with TRBJ1-1, with a tentative D call TRBD1 (5 bases). Germline lookup yields CDR1 SNHLY and CDR2 FYNNEI. The CDR3 runs to 13 residues. Trimming cost V 8 bases and J 2 bases, with 12 bases left between them. Written as DNA, the CDR3 is TGTGCCAGCGACCGGGACTCTAACACTGAAGCTTTCTTT. This translates into CASDRDSNTEAFF.

The V and J genes are TRBV10-2 and TRBJ2-7, with 12 bases fitting TRBD2. There are 15 residues in the CDR3. Germline V gene sequence: CDR1 WSHSY, CDR2 SAAADI. V dropped 7 bases and J dropped 5; count of bases not matched to a gene: 9. The CDR3 bases are TGCGCCAGCAAGGCCCTAGCGGGAGGGCAGAACGAGCAGTACTTC. Encoded protein: CASKALAGGQNEQYF.

CDR3 in DNA: TGTGCCAGCAGCGTAGGGGCACAGGGGGCCGGTCCTGGCTACACCTTC. Protein product: CASSVGAQGAGPGYTF. The rearrangement links TRBV9 to TRBJ1-2; 9 positions match TRBD1. This CDR3 is built from 16 residues. V gave up 0 bases and J gave up 7 bases; unmatched junction bases: 10. The V gene's germline CDR1 is SGDLS and CDR2 YYNGEE.

The chain has TRBV15 and TRBJ2-1, with 7 bases aligning to TRBD2. CDR1 is LNHNV and CDR2 is YYDKDF in the germline V gene (reference sequence). J gave up 5 bases and V 3 bases, and 1 base lay outside the gene matches. The CDR3 consists of 13 residues. For the CDR3, the DNA is TGTGCCACCAGCAGGGGGGGGGACAATGAGCAGTTCTTC. Translating gives CATSRGGDNEQFF.

The V and J genes are TRBV2 and TRBJ1-4; D unresolved. CDR3 length: 12 amino acids. V was clipped by 7 bases and J by 5 bases, with 8 bases between them. The V gene's germline CDR1 is SNHLY and CDR2 FYNNEI. CDR3 DNA: TGTGCCAGCACCCTTAGAAATGAAAAACTGTTTTTT. Its protein is CASTLRNEKLFF.

This clone is a singleton in its sample. The chain carries TRBV28 and TRBJ1-2, with a weak D call TRBD1 (5 bases). The CDR3 extends over 17 amino acids. V shed 1 base and J shed 8 bases, with 23 bases lying between them. CDR1 is MDHEN and CDR2 is SYDVKM in the germline V gene. The CDR3 loop reads CASSLFFDAGKGLGYTF. CDR3 nucleotide sequence: TGTGCCAGCAGTTTATTCTTTGATGCCGGCAAGGGGCTCGGCTACACCTTC.

This rearrangement joins TRBV28 to TRBJ1-6; TRBD1 agrees at 9 bases. The CDR3 is made up of 16 amino acids. Trimming took 8 bases from V and 10 from J; bases not matched to a gene: 15. The germline V gene encodes CDR1 MDHEN and CDR2 SYDVKM. The CDR3 loop reads CASHITGGAYGSPLHF. The DNA of the CDR3 is TGTGCCAGCCACATAACAGGGGGCGCATATGGATCACCCCTCCACTTT.

This clone was picked up one time. J is TRBJ2-7 and V is TRBV5-1; tentative D call: TRBD1 (6 bases). The CDR3 covers 12 residues. With 0 bases removed from V and 7 bases from J, the gap between germline ends came to 8 bases. CDR1 and CDR2 from the germline V gene are SGHRS and YFSETQ. CDR3 in DNA: TGCGCCAGCAGCTTGGGGCAGGGGGAGCAGTACTTC. Amino acid sequence: CASSLGQGEQYF.

V is TRBV2 and J is TRBJ1-6, with 8 bases lining up with TRBD1. Losses at the gene ends were 6 bases for V and 12 bases for J; bases not matched to a gene: 7. This CDR3 contains 13 residues. In germline, CDR1 is SNHLY, CDR2 FYNNEI. The CDR3 spells CASRQTGDGPLHF. CDR3 sequence (DNA): TGTGCCAGCAGGCAGACAGGGGACGGACCCCTCCACTTT.

The V and J genes are TRBV4-2 and TRBJ1-1; D ambiguous. V gave up 4 bases and J gave up 5 bases, with 11 bases separating them. Germline-derived CDR1 and CDR2 are LGHNA and YNFKEQ. CDR3 length: 13 residues. The CDR3 here is CASSLTTGTEAFF. In DNA, the CDR3 is TGTGCCAGCAGCCTAACGACGGGTACTGAAGCTTTCTTT.